A single sample gave rise to the 9 T cell receptor beta chains below, sequenced in a study of OX40 agonist ivuxolimab in advanced cancers. Some clones are missing from TCRdb's copy, which holds only in-frame ones; the method was immunoSEQ multiplex PCR. The sample yields some 71,000 clones, roughly 85% seen once. The sample consisted of CD4+ or CD8+ T cells sorted from blood, taken in a trial of the OX40 agonist ivuxolimab. Receptor source: an adult with an advanced solid tumor such as melanoma, head and neck, liver or kidney cancer.

The CDR3: CASSPGRSNQPQHF. The CDR3 nucleotides are TGTGCCAGCTCACCAGGCAGGTCCAATCAGCCCCAGCATTTT. The J gene is TRBJ1-5, the V gene TRBV18; D uncertain. Germline CDR1 is KGHSH and CDR2 is LQKENI. The CDR3 totals 14 residues. V was clipped by 2 bases and J by 3 bases, with 8 bases between them.

J is TRBJ2-1 and V is TRBV11-2; perhaps D is TRBD1 or TRBD2 (5 bases each). From germline, CDR1 is SGHAT and CDR2 FQNNGV. V shed 2 bases and J shed 9 bases, with 8 bases lying between them. This CDR3 region has 12 residues. CDR3 sequence: CASSLNGGEQFF. Written as DNA, the CDR3 is TGTGCCAGCAGCTTAAATGGGGGTGAGCAGTTCTTC.

The chain recombines TRBV30 with TRBJ1-2, with 7 positions matching TRBD1. The CDR3 spans 15 residues. Germline V CDR1 and CDR2: GTSNPN, SVGIG (reference sequence). V was clipped by 2 bases and J by 4 bases; unmatched bases: 10. The CDR3 DNA reads TGTGCCTGGAGTCCGACCGGGACAGAGCCCTATGGCTACACCTTC. It yields the protein CAWSPTGTEPYGYTF. Full variable domain (remainder filled in from reference TRBV30 and TRBJ1-2): SQTIHQWPATLVQPVGSPLSLECTVEGTSNPNLYWYRQAAGRGLQLLFYSVGIGQISSEVPQNLSASRPQDRQFILSSKKLLLSDSGFYLCAWSPTGTEPYGYTFGSGTRLTVV.

The chain recombines TRBV14 with TRBJ2-7; D is perhaps TRBD1 (6 bases). The germline V gene has CDR1 SGHDN and CDR2 FVKESK. V was trimmed by 8 bases and J by 4 bases, leaving 21 bases between them. This CDR3 spans 15 amino acids. The CDR3 region is CASPKPHRERYEQYF. CDR3 bases: TGTGCCAGCCCAAAGCCTCACAGGGAAAGGTACGAGCAGTACTTC.

The chain has TRBV27 and TRBJ2-7; TRBD1 matches 7 bases. CDR1 and CDR2 (germline): MNHEY, SMNVEV (reference sequence). The length of the CDR3 is 16 residues. Trimming cost V 4 bases and J 4 bases; bases outside gene matches: 13. As DNA, the CDR3 is TGTGCCAGCAGTTCCGTGACAGGGTTTCGTCCATACGAGCAGTACTTC. Amino acids: CASSSVTGFRPYEQYF.

The J gene is TRBJ1-2, the V gene TRBV7-9; no clear D gene. With 4 bases removed from V and 0 bases from J, the gap between germline ends came to 15 bases. This CDR3 contains 16 residues. Germline assignment: CDR1 SEHNR and CDR2 FQNEAQ (reference sequence). CDR3 in amino acids: CASSSGNLISNYGYTF. The CDR3 DNA follows: TGTGCCAGCAGCTCCGGAAATTTAATTTCTAACTATGGCTACACCTTC. Full variable domain (missing parts from reference TRBV7-9 and TRBJ1-2): DTGVSQNPRHKITKRGQNVTFRCDPISEHNRLYWYRQTLGQGPEFLTYFQNEAQLEKSRLLSDRFSAERPKGSFSTLEIQRTEQGDSAMYLCASSSGNLISNYGYTFGSGTRLTVV.

Only one count was recorded for this clone. CDR3 sequence: CASSPQGITEAFF. The CDR3 DNA follows: TGTGCCAGCAGCCCCCAGGGGATCACTGAAGCTTTCTTT. The chain has TRBV7-9 and TRBJ1-1; tentative D call: TRBD1 (6 bases). There are 13 residues in the CDR3. Germline lookup yields CDR1 SEHNR and CDR2 FQNEAQ (reference sequence). V was pared by 5 bases and J by 4 bases, with 11 bases between.

The V and J genes are TRBV4-1 and TRBJ1-6; D is undetermined. V was trimmed by 0 bases and J by 6 bases, leaving 12 bases between them. CDR1 MGHRA and CDR2 YSYEKL come from the germline V gene. This CDR3 comprises 16 residues. Here the CDR3 reads CASSQDSRIPNSPLHF. CDR3 coding DNA: TGCGCCAGCAGCCAAGATAGCAGGATCCCTAATTCACCCCTCCACTTT.

The chain links TRBV2 to TRBJ1-1; D call uncertain. Trimming stripped 2 bases from V and 1 base from J, with 8 bases between. Germline V gene sequence: CDR1 SNHLY, CDR2 FYNNEI. The CDR3 spans 14 residues. The CDR3 DNA follows: TGTGCCAGCAGTGAAAACAGACGGAACACTGAAGCTTTCTTT. Its translation: CASSENRRNTEAFF.